This TCR beta chain was recovered during a study of CD8 T cells in ankylosing spondylitis. Quantitative 5'-RACE with molecular barcodes generated TCR beta libraries. TCRdb independently ran MiXCR on the 5' RACE reads; one entry per CDR3 protein. The repertoire has 350,000 to 550,000 distinct CDR3 sequences, 20% to 30% of them found once; the top ten carry 0.89%. Study-wide results and caveats: Blood from ankylosing spondylitis patients appeared to carry a characteristic roughly 8-variant TCR beta motif. Prior work had noted some motif variants in reactive arthritis blood and synovial fluid. Within matched ankylosing spondylitis synovial fluid, disease-linked clones were reportedly significantly enriched. As for the disease-linked clones, they showed a CD8+ phenotype and occurred at relatively low frequencies in peripheral blood.

This clonotype was found a few times. Antigen: not known. Sequencing was carried out using blood, either unsorted or a sorted T cell fraction (not recorded which). The receptor was isolated from a male donor with ankylosing spondylitis.

CDR3 protein: CASSLSSGGGYEQYV. Here the CDR3 DNA reads TGTGCCAGCAGTTTATCTAGCGGGGGGGGGTACGAGCAGTACGTC. This chain links TRBV12-3 or TRBV12-4 with TRBJ2-7; 12 nucleotides line up with TRBD2. This CDR3 is 15 amino acids long. V shed 2 bases, J shed 4 bases, and the junction held 3 bases outside the gene matches.